The T cell receptor beta chain described here comes from a study of blood T cell repertoires in COVID-19. As for the study in general: Specimens from acute and convalescent COVID-19 originated in the United States, Italy and Spain. T cells, B-cell-depleted T cells, or PBMCs provided the cDNA or gDNA that served as material.

Sequencing used immunoSEQ multiplex PCR; TCRdb keeps in-frame clones, though not all of them. The sample records under 250,000 clones, around 80% being singletons. Germline CDR1 is MNHEY and CDR2 is SVGEGT. The CDR3 length is 15 residues. V lost 2 bases, J lost 6 bases, and 8 bases stayed unmatched. The rearrangement joins TRBV6-2 or TRBV6-3 to TRBJ1-2, with TRBD1 identical over 8 bases. The sequencing sample was made of peripheral blood. The TCR comes from a woman aged 55-69 years who had recovered from COVID-19. The CDR3: CASSYRGQGLNGYTF. The DNA for the CDR3 is TGTGCCAGCAGTTACCGAGGACAGGGACTAAATGGCTACACCTTC.